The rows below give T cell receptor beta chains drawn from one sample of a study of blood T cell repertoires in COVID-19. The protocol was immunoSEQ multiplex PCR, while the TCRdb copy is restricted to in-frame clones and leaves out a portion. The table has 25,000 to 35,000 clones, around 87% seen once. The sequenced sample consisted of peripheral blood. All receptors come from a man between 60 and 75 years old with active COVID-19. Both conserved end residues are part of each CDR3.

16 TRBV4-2 CASSQETGLRTDTQYF
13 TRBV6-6 CASSPRENYGYTF
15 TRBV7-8 CASSLRDRGDTEAFF
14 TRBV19 CASSEQGSGNTIYF
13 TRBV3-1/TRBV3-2 CASSPLGGGGYTF
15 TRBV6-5 CASSPGGSSYNEQFF
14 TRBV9 CASSSGGGGYEQYF
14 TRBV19 CASSIDRVTGELFF
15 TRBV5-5 CASSLAWSGNQPQHF
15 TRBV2 CASSEGRGRNQPQHF
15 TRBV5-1 CASIPSSGGTDTQYF
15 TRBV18 CASSPEGGGRNEQYF
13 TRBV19 CASSIDGLYEQYF
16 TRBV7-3 CASSSGTSGGSGQQYF
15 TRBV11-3 CASSFPGMLTGELFF
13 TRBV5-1 CASSGWSEETQYF
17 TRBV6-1 CASSESLPGGLGTEAFF
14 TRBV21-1 CASTRRAISYEQYF
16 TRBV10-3 CAISEFLGAMNTEAFF
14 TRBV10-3 CAILGQEFNYGYTF
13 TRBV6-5 CASSTGFNSPLHF
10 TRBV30 CAWGETEAFF
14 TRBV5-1 CASSLLGTEETQYF
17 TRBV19 CASSSRLAGGNYNEQFF
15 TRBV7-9 CASSPHRAVQGGYTF
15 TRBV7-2 CASSPSVLNTGELFF
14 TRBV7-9 CASSLTGSNQPQHF
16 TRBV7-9 CASSNRDRGQNGELFF
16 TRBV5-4 CASSASSGGAGETQYF
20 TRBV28 CASSSLGLAGGTSSYNEQFF
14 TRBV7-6 CASSPRTGLYEQYF
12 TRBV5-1 CASTEAGHEQFF
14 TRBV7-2 CASSYGTGSYEQYF
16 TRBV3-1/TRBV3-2 CASSQMDRGSYNEQFF
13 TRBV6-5 CASSTGFGNTIYF
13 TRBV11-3 CASSLGLAETQYF
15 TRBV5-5 CASSLVGGSSEKLFF
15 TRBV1 CTSSQDYPSGNTIYF
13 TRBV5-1 CASRPQGNYGYTF
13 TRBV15 CATSKGGEETQYF
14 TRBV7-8 CASSLGGGNTEAFF
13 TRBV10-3 CAIRDTGYNEQFF
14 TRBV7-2 CASNSGYSTDTQYF
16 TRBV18 CASSPLSGGFRETQYF
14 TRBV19 CASSISKGLGTQYF
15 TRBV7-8 CASSPRTSVGEGYTF
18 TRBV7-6 CASSDLTGGPANNYGYTF
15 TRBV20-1 CSASSGTPSYNEQFF
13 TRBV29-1 CSVTGQGRTEAFF
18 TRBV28 CATEPGTSTRPRWETQYF
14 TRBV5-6 CASSLRGGLGEQYF
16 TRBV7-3 CASRRNRSSSTDTQYF
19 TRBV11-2 CASSSVRTGTSGMRNTQYF
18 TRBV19 CASSIGNRGRSGANVLTF